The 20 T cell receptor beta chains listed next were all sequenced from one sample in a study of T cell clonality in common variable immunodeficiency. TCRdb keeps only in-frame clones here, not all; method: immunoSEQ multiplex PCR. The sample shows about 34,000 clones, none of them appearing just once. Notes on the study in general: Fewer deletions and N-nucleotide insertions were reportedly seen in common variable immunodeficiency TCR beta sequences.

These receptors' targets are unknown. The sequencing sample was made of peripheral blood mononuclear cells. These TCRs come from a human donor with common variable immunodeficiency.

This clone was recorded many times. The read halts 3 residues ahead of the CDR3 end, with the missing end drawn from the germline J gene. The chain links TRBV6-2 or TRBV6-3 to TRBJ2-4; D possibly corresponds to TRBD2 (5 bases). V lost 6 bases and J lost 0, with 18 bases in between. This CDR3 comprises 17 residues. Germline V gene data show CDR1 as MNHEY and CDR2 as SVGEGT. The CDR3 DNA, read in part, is TGTGCCAGCAGCCCGCCCGGACTCTTACTAGCCAAAAACATT. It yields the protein CASSPPGLLLAKNI. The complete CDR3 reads CASSPPGLLLAKNIQYF.

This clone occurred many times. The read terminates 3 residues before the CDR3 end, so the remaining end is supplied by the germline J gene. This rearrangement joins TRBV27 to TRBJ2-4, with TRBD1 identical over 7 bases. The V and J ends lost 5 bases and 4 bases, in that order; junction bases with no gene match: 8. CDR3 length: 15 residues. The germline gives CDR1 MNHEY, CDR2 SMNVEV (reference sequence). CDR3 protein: CASSPLRDRKNIQYF. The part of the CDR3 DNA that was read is TGTGCCAGCAGTCCCCTCCGGGACAGAAAAAACATT.

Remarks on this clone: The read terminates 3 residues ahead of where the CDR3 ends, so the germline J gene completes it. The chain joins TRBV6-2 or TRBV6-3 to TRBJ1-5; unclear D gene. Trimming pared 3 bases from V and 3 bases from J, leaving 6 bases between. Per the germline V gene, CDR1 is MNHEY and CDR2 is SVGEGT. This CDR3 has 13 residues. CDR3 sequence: CASSYVNNQPQHF. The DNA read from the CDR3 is TGTGCCAGCAGTTATGTAAACAATCAGCCC.

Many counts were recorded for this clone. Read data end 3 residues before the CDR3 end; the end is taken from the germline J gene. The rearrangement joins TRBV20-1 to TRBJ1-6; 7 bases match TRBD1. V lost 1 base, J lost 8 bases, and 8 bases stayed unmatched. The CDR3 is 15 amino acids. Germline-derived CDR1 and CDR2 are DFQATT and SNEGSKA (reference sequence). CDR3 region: CSARASGTDHSPLHF. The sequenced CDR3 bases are TGCAGTGCTAGAGCATCCGGGACAGATCATTCACCC.

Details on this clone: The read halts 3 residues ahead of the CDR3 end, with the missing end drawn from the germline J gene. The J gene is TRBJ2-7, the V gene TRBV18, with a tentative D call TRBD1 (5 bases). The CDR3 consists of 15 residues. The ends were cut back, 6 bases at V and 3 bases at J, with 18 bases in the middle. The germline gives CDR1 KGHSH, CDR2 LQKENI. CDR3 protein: CASSFGAQYLYEQYF. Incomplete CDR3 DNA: TGTGCCAGCTCCTTTGGGGCTCAATATCTCTACGAG.

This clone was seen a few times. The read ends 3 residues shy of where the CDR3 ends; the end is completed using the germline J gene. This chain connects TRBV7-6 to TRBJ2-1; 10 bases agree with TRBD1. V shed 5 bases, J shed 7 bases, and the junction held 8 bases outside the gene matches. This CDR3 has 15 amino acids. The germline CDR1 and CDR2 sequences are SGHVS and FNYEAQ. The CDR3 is CASSPPWDRGNEQFF. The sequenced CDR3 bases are TGTGCCAGCAGCCCCCCCTGGGACAGGGGAAATGAG.

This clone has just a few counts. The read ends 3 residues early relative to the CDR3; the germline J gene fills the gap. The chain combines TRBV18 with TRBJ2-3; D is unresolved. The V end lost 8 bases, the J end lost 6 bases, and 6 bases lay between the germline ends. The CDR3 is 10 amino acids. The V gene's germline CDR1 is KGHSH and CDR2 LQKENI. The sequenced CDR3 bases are TGTGCCAGCGCGTCCGATACG. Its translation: CASASDT. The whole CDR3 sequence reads CASASDTQYF.

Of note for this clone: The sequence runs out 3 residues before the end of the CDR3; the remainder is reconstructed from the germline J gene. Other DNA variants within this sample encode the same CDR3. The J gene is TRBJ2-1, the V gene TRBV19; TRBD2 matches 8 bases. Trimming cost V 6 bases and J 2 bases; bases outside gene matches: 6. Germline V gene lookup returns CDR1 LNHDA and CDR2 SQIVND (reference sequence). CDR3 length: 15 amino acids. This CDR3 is CASRRPSGPYNEQFF. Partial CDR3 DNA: TGTGCCAGTAGAAGGCCTAGCGGGCCCTACAATGAG.

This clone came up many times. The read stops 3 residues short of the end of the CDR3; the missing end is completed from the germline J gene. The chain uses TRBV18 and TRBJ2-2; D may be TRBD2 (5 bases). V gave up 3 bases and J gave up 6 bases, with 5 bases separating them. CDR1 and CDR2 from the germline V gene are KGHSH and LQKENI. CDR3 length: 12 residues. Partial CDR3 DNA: TGTGCCAGCTCACCCGGGGCCGGGGAG. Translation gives CASSPGAGE. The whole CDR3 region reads CASSPGAGELFF.

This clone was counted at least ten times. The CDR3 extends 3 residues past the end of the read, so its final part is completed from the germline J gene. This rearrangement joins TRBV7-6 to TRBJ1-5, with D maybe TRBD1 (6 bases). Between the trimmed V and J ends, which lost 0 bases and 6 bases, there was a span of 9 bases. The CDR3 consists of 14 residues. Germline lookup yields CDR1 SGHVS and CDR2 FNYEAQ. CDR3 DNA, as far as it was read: TGTGCCAGCAGCTTAGCACAGGGAGGTCAGCCC. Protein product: CASSLAQGGQP. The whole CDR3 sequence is CASSLAQGGQPQHF.

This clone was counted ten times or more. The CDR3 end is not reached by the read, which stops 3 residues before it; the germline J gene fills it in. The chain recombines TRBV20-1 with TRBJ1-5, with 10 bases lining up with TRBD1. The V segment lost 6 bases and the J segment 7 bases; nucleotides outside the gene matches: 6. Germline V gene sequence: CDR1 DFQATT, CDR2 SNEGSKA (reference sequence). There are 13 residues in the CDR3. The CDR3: CSAVWTGGQPQHF. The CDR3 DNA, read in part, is TGCAGTGCGGTTTGGACAGGGGGACAGCCC.

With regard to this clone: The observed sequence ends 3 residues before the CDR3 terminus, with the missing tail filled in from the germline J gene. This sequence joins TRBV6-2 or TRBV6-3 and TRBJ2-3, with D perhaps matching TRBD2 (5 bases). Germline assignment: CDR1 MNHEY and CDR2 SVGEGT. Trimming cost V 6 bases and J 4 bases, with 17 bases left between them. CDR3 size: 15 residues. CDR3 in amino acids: CASRVEGFRPDTQYF. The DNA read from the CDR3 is TGTGCCAGCAGGGTAGAGGGCTTTCGTCCAGATACG.

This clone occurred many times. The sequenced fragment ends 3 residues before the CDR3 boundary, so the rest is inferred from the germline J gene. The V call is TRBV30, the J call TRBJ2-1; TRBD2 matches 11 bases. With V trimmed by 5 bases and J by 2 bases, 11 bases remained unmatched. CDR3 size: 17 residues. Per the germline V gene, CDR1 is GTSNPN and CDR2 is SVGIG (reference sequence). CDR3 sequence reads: CAWSGLAALGAYNEQFF. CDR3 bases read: TGTGCCTGGTCGGGACTAGCGGCTTTAGGGGCCTACAATGAG.

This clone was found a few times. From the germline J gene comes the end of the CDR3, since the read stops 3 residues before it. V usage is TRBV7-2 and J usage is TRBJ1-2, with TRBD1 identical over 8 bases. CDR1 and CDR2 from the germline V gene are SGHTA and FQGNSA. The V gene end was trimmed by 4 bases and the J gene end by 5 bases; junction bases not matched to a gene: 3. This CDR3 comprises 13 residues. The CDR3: CASSSDRGYGYTF. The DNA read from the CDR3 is TGTGCCAGCAGCTCAGACAGGGGTTATGGC.

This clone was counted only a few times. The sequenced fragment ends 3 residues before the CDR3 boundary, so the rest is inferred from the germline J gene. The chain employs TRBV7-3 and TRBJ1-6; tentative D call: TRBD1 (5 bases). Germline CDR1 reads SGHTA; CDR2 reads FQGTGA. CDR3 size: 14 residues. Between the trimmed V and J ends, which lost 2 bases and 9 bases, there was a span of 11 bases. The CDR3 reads CASSLGQGGSPLHF. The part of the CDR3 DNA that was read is TGTGCCAGCAGCTTAGGCCAGGGAGGTTCACCC.

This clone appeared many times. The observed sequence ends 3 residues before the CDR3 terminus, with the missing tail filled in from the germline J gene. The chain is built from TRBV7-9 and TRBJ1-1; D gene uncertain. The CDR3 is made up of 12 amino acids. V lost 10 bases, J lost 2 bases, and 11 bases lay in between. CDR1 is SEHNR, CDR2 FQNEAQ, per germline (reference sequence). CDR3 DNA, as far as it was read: TGTGCCATCCTTCGCAGTAACACTGAA. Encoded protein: CAILRSNTE. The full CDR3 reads CAILRSNTEAFF.

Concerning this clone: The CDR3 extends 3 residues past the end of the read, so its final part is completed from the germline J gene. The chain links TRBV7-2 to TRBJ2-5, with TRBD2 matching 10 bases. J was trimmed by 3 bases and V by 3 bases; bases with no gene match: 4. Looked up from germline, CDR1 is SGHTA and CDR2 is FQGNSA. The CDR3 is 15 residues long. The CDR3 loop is CASSFVAGGKETQYF. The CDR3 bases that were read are TGTGCCAGCAGCTTTGTAGCGGGAGGCAAAGAGACC.

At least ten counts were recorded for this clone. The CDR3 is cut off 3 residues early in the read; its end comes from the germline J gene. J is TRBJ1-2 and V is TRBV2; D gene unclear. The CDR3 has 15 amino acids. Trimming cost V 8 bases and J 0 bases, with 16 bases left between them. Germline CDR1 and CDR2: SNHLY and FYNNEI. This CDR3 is CASLRVLSPNYGYTF. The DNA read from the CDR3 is TGTGCCAGCCTGAGGGTTCTGTCTCCTAACTATGGC.

Partial CDR3 DNA: TGTGCCAGTAGTGGACAGTTAGGAGCGAACACTGAA. Protein: CASSGQLGANTE. The complete CDR3 reads CASSGQLGANTEAFF. V usage is TRBV19 and J usage is TRBJ1-1; weak D call: TRBD1 (6 bases). The CDR3 goes on 3 residues after the read ends, and that part is filled in from the germline J gene. V lost 5 bases, J lost 1 base, and 14 bases lay in between. The germline V gene encodes CDR1 LNHDA and CDR2 SQIVND (reference sequence). The CDR3 has 15 amino acids.

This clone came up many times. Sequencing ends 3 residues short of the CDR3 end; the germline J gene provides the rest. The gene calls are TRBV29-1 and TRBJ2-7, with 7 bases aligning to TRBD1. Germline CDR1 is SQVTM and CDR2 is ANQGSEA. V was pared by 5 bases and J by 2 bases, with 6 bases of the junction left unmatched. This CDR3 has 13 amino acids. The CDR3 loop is CSVKRTGPYEQYF. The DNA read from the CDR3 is TGCAGCGTTAAACGGACAGGACCCTACGAG.